Listed below are T cell receptor beta chains from one sample, sequenced in a study of glioma-infiltrating T cells. TCRdb called the multiplex PCR reads again in MiXCR, with one record for every CDR3 protein. Of about 180,000 distinct CDR3 sequences listed, 43% were seen once; the top ten hold around 5%. Sequencing used glioma tissue, nonneoplastic brain tissue, or PBMCs (not recorded which). The receptors originated from a human donor with low-grade glioma or glioblastoma, undergoing nonglioma brain surgery, or in good health (not recorded which). Both conserved end residues are part of each CDR3.

V: TRBV27
CDR3: CASSLSPQGGGTQYF

V: TRBV4-2
CDR3: CASSQPAGGNTGELFF

V: TRBV15
CDR3: CATTGRATGELFF

V: TRBV2
CDR3: CASSPGQTGKTQYF

V: TRBV7-9
CDR3: CASSLAAGHHGYTF

V: TRBV6-1
CDR3: CASSSPRTGEVFEQYF

V: TRBV19
CDR3: CASSAFPTGNYYEQYF

V: TRBV20-1
CDR3: CSATRTGGKTIYF

V: TRBV28
CDR3: CASSPTGSSYQETQYF

V: TRBV20-1
CDR3: CSAAGLGGSELFF

V: TRBV6-1
CDR3: CASSKEGSGPYEQYF

V: TRBV7-2
CDR3: CASSGLAGGKETQYF

V: TRBV6-1
CDR3: CASDGTSGDPTDTQYF

V: TRBV10-3
CDR3: CAISDARTNTGELFF

V: TRBV4-2
CDR3: CASSQDQASGNNDQFF

V: TRBV5-1
CDR3: CASRDRGDTQYF

V: TRBV19
CDR3: CASTEGLGPSEQYF

V: TRBV20-1
CDR3: CSASSVGGGGDTQYF

V: TRBV7-9
CDR3: CASSAYRGPQHF

V: TRBV29-1
CDR3: CSVFNREGAHYGYTF

V: TRBV7-7
CDR3: CASSFHPGSGGETQYF

V: TRBV28
CDR3: CASSAALAPYKNEQFF

V: TRBV11-1
CDR3: CASSLVATIGSRETQYF

V: TRBV5-4
CDR3: CASSLVGLGNEQFF

V: TRBV7-9
CDR3: CASSLGGRGQMNTEAFF

V: TRBV7-2
CDR3: CASSLVQGPTDEQYF

V: TRBV29-1
CDR3: CSVGLQDCYTF

V: TRBV29-1
CDR3: CSGNRGPGETQYF

V: TRBV28
CDR3: CASKISSYNEQFF

V: TRBV6-1
CDR3: CASSRTGETRYF

V: TRBV3-1
CDR3: CASSQVNTEAFF

V: TRBV2
CDR3: CASSEVNNEALF

V: TRBV11-2
CDR3: CASSPTGYSVNEAFF

V: TRBV4-2
CDR3: CASSPSAGPGNTIYF

V: TRBV12-3/TRBV12-4
CDR3: CASSLWNDQPQHF

V: TRBV4-1
CDR3: CASSQDGLADSSYNKQFF

V: TRBV5-1
CDR3: CASRPPGTDTQYF